Below, 9 T cell receptor beta chains from the same sample are listed, as sequenced in a study of identical twins (dated by TCRdb to between 2015 and 2016). The library relied on 5' RACE. This sample was sequenced with an Illumina HiSeq 2000. TCRdb trimmed public reads at Q25 via fastp, called clones via MiXCR and kept in-frame beta chains. Here each entry gathers all rows of one CDR3 protein and keeps the most common genes and DNA. This sample is represented by hundreds of thousands of distinct CDR3 sequences; around a sixth of them were singletons. The ten largest account for roughly 13% of the sample. This sample also appeared in a second study, on T cells expressing NK-cell markers.

Sequenced material: PBMCs. The receptor set was obtained from a young woman in good health.

This sequence joins TRBV25-1 and TRBJ1-6, with 7 bases aligning to TRBD1. CDR1 MGHDK and CDR2 SYGVNS come from the germline V gene. CDR3 size: 15 residues. The junction had 11 bases not matched to a gene; V was cut back by 3 bases and J by 12 bases. CDR3 amino acids: CASSDLQGGFRPLHF. CDR3 bases: TGTGCCAGCAGTGATCTTCAGGGGGGTTTCAGACCCCTCCACTTT.

The J gene is TRBJ1-5, the V gene TRBV6-2 or TRBV6-3; unclear D gene. CDR1 is MNHEY and CDR2 is SVGEGT in the germline V gene. CDR3 length: 18 residues. V lost 0 bases and J lost 3, with 18 bases in between. DNA for the CDR3: TGTGCCAGCAGTTACTCGATGGGAGGGCCGTCATTCAATCAGCCCCAGCATTTT. Protein sequence: CASSYSMGGPSFNQPQHF.

The gene calls are TRBV27 and TRBJ2-2; TRBD2 aligns across 11 bases. V shed 6 bases and J 5 bases; nucleotides not matched to a gene: 5. The CDR3 covers 15 residues. Germline V CDR1 and CDR2: MNHEY, SMNVEV (reference sequence). The CDR3 coding sequence is TGTGCCAGCAGGGTCCTAGCGGGAGGTACCGGGGAGCTGTTTTTT. Residues: CASRVLAGGTGELFF.

This sequence joins TRBV10-3 and TRBJ2-1; D possibly corresponds to TRBD1 (6 bases). This CDR3 has 15 residues. V was pared by 11 bases and J by 2 bases, with 19 bases between. Looked up from germline, CDR1 is ENHRY and CDR2 is SYGVKD. CDR3 in amino acids: CAAMGNRETYNEQFF. CDR3 coding DNA: TGTGCCGCGATGGGCAACAGGGAGACCTACAATGAGCAGTTCTTC.

This clonotype was picked up a small number of times. The chain is built from TRBV6-1 and TRBJ2-1; D call uncertain. CDR3 length: 14 residues. V shed 1 base and J shed 9 bases, with 13 bases lying between them. CDR1 and CDR2 from the germline V gene are MNHNS and SASEGT. The CDR3 coding sequence is TGTGCCAGCAGTGAAGTCTATGTCGGGTTTGAGCAGTTCTTC. It yields the protein CASSEVYVGFEQFF.

This clonotype has a handful of counts. This chain joins TRBV7-2 and TRBJ2-3; TRBD2 agrees at 10 bases. This CDR3 is built from 17 residues. The V segment lost 2 bases and the J segment 1 base; nucleotides outside the gene matches: 6. Germline V lookup: CDR1 SGHTA, CDR2 FQGNSA. The CDR3 sequence is CASSLSASGRGTDTQYF. In DNA, the CDR3 is TGTGCCAGCAGCTTATCGGCGAGCGGGAGGGGCACAGATACGCAGTATTTT.

This chain connects TRBV20-1 to TRBJ2-2, with D maybe TRBD1 (7 bases). The germline V and J ends were trimmed by 5 bases and 0 bases, with 10 bases remaining between them. Looked up from germline, CDR1 is DFQATT and CDR2 is SNEGSKA (reference sequence). CDR3 size: 14 residues. The CDR3 reads CSAQGGSNTGELFF. In DNA form, the CDR3 reads TGCAGTGCTCAGGGGGGTTCGAACACCGGGGAGCTGTTTTTT.

This clonotype turned up a few times. The rearrangement uses TRBV6-1 and TRBJ2-5; 9 bases are shared with TRBD2. With 6 bases clipped from V and 4 bases from J, the junction kept 12 bases outside the gene matches. Looked up from germline, CDR1 is MNHNS and CDR2 is SASEGT. This CDR3 contains 16 residues. DNA of the CDR3: TGTGCCAGCAGCCAAATCTGGACTAGCGAAGGAGAGACCCAGTACTTC. Its translation is CASSQIWTSEGETQYF.

This clonotype showed up just a few times. The gene calls are TRBV4-3 and TRBJ2-3; 7 bases are shared with TRBD2. The ends lost 0 bases at V and 1 base at J; junction bases unmatched: 4. CDR3 length equals 16 residues. Germline V gives CDR1 LGHNA, CDR2 YSLEER. As DNA, the CDR3 is TGCGCCAGCAGCCAAGAGGAAACTAGCGGCACAGATACGCAGTATTTT. The encoded protein is CASSQEETSGTDTQYF.